This T cell receptor (beta chain) originates from a study of T cell changes during pregnancy in multiple sclerosis. Profiled with immunoSEQ multiplex PCR; TCRdb holds only in-frame clones, not every one. The sample shows approximately 40,000 clones, about 91% of them seen only once. The sequence was collected from a female donor with multiple sclerosis, enrolled in a pregnancy study. The sequences come from CD8+ T cells from peripheral blood mononuclear cells, collected after pregnancy.

Written as DNA, the CDR3 is TGTGCCAGCAGTTACCAAACGGGGTCTAACTATGGCTACACCTTC. Translated, it gives CASSYQTGSNYGYTF. This sequence joins TRBV6-5 and TRBJ1-2; D is undetermined. Germline CDR1 MNHEY, CDR2 SVGAGI. The V end was cut by 2 bases, the J end by 0 bases, with 10 bases between. This CDR3 is built from 15 residues.